This T cell receptor (beta chain) was captured by sequencing in a study of metastatic and nonmetastatic thyroid tumors (dated by TCRdb to the early 2020s). In terms of the full investigation: Repertoires from peripheral blood and from tumor or nodule tissue samples of malignant and benign thyroid patients were compared. Broad study findings and their caveats: In both blood and tumor samples, TCR beta diversity was reported to be significantly higher in malignant tumors than in benign nodules.

Before undergoing thyroid surgery, none of the patients had been given any kind of treatment. The study retrospectively analysed patient clinical samples collected from about 2012 to 2019 using T-cell receptor beta sequencing. The V and J ends are trimmed by 5 bases and 4 bases, leaving 21 bases between them. The CDR3 holds 16 amino acids from the cysteine to the phenylalanine. The only DNA kept is the CDR3, 48 bases in frame from the first base. The germline V gene yields SGHAT for CDR1 and FQNNGV for CDR2. As to this clone: Its cognate antigen has yet to be identified. The record has no base qualities; no much larger clone is one base away.

The library was built by means of PCR. The sequencing machine was an Illumina HiSeq 4000. High-throughput sequencing was used to profile the TCR beta-chain CDR3 region of each patient. On the study's bioinformatics: The researchers built a classifier to tell apart papillary thyroid cancer patients with distant metastasis, based on CDR3 differences among clinicopathological groups. Repertoire diversity was assessed with the Shannon index, and tumor-blood repertoire similarity with the Morisita-Horn index. TCRdb applied fastp at Q25 and MiXCR to the public reads, then kept only in-frame beta chains. TCRdb assigned the V and J calls; the authors' analysis was not used. The sample yields approximately 26,000 clones; 25% to 30% were counted once. Jointly, the top ten make up around 5.5% of the sample.

The specimen was blood. The TCR comes from a female donor with papillary thyroid cancer or a benign thyroid nodule (not recorded which). Some clones in this sample may be carry-over from other donors' samples. The rearrangement combines TRBV11-2 with TRBJ2-7, with a weak D call of TRBD2 (6 bases match). The CDR3 reads CASSPPRVVSGYEQYF. DNA sequence: TGTGCCAGCAGCCCCCCCCGAGTGGTTAGCGGTTACGAGCAGTACTTC.